The entry that follows covers one TCR beta chain sequence. Its cognate antigen has yet to be identified. Base qualities are not at hand, and no much larger clone is one base apart. The data were taken from a study of T cells in localized non-small cell lung cancer (dated by TCRdb to about 2020). With regard to the full study: The study analyzed T cell repertoires of hundreds of early-stage NSCLC patients, comparing tumors and uninvolved tumor-adjacent lungs. The cohort was made up of about 240 treatment-naive NSCLC patients whose localized lung tumors had been resected. NSCLC patients had a mean age of around 66 years, and 129 were male and more than 90 female.

General findings and caveats noted by the study authors: Because the study design was exploratory, TCR variables were selected using unadjusted p-values without false-discovery rate correction. Uninvolved tumor-adjacent lung showed the highest T cell clonality, higher than tumor, which suggests more focused antigenic responses in the adjacent lung. Higher blood T cell density associated with longer overall survival, while higher adjacent-lung clonality associated with shorter survival. Because multi-region tumor sequencing was not done, intratumor heterogeneity could not be ruled out. Of the top 100 tumor clones, a median of 57 were detected in paired uninvolved adjacent lung; 28 were also among that lung's top 100.

At diagnosis, tumor, uninvolved tumor-adjacent lung and peripheral blood were collected and then preserved as a mix of FFPE and fresh-frozen material. For TCR repertoire profiling, blood samples were analyzed in the form of peripheral blood mononuclear cells. TCR beta CDR3 regions were sequenced from DNA using the immunoSEQ Assay. The original methods were these. T cell density was computed as TCR beta template counts normalized to usable DNA estimated by amplifying housekeeping genes. Using the preseqR package, richness was estimated by extrapolating to 120,000 templates for tissue samples and 400,000 templates for PBMC samples. Clonality was calculated as one minus Pielou's evenness. Tissue-enriched TCRs were identified by differential abundance testing using productive amino-acid clonotypes, minimum total count 5 and alpha 0.1. The Jaccard Index and the Morisita Overlap Index were used to measure how much the repertoires overlapped between compartments. GLIPH grouped TCR beta CDR3s together with public tetramer-defined viral CDR3s, and a viral motif had to include at least three viral sequences and also show V-gene enrichment. TCRdb obtained this table from immuneACCESS and retained in-frame rearrangements with V and J assigned. These tables miss some clones; where compared with another copy, unresolved V genes account for less than half of the shortfall, and the remainder is unexplained. The V and J calls and clone size were taken over from that table, and D and trimming were inferred from the DNA. For this sample the table gives approximately 72,000 clones, of which 84% were detected only once. The ten largest make up around an eighth of the sample.

Sequences were derived from peripheral blood, sampled before any cancer treatment. The clonotype originates from a female donor over 55 with stage I lung adenocarcinoma.

The CDR3 corresponds to CASSAISGDTQYF. At the DNA level, the sequence is TGTGCCAGCAGCGCCATTTCGGGAGATACGCAGTATTTT. This sequence uses TRBV9 and TRBJ2-3; the D gene lacks a confident call. Inclusive of the bounding cysteine and phenylalanine, the CDR3 is 13 residues long. The only DNA kept is the CDR3, 39 bases in frame from the first base. V was cut back by 3 bases and J by 5 bases, leaving a gap of 10 bases between them. The germline V gene specifies SGDLS as CDR1 and YYNGEE as CDR2. Reference TRBV9 and TRBJ2-3 genes cover what lies past the CDR3, so the full variable domain is DSGVTQTPKHLITATGQRVTLRCSPRSGDLSVYWYQQSLDQGLQFLIQYYNGEERAKGNILERFSAQQFPDLHSELNLSSLELGDSALYFCASSAISGDTQYFGPGTRLTVL.